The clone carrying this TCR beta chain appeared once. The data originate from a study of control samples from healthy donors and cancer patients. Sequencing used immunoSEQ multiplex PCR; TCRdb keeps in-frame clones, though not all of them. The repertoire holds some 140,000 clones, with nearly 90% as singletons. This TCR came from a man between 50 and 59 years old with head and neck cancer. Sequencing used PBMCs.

The CDR3: CATSREFFSEQYF. The CDR3 region has the DNA TGTGCCACCAGCAGAGAATTTTTTAGCGAGCAGTACTTC. This rearrangement joins TRBV15 to TRBJ2-7; D not resolved. Germline lookup yields CDR1 LNHNV and CDR2 YYDKDF (reference sequence). The CDR3 sequence is 13 residues long. V lost 0 bases to trimming and J lost 6 bases, with 9 bases between them.